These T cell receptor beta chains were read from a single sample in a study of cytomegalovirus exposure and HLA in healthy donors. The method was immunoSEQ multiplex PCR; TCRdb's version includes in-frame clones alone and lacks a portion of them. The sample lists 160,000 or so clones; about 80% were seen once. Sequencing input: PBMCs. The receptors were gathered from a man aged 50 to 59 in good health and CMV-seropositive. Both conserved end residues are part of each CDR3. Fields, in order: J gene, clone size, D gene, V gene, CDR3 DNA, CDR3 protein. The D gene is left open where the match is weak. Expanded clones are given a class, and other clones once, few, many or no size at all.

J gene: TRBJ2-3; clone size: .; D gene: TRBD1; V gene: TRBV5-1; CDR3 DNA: TGCGCCAGCAGCGCGGCTATCGGGACAGGGGGGGCAGATACGCAGTATTTT; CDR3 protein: CASSAAIGTGGADTQYF
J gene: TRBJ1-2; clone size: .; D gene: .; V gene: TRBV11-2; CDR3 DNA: TGTGCCAGCAGTGACAGCATCTTCTATGGCTACACCTTC; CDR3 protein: CASSDSIFYGYTF
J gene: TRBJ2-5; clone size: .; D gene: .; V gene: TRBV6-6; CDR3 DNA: TGTGCCAGCAGTCGTGGCCCGTACCAAGAGACCCAGTACTTC; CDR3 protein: CASSRGPYQETQYF
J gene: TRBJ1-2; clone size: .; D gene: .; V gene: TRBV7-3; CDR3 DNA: TGTGCCAGCAGCTTCGGTGGCTATGGCTACACCTTC; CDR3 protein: CASSFGGYGYTF
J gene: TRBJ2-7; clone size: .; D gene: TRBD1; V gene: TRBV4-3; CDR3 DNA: TGCGCCAGCAGCCTAAGGGGGCAGGGAAACCACGAGCAGTACTTC; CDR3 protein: CASSLRGQGNHEQYF
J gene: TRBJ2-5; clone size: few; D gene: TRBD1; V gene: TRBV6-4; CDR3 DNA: TGTGCCAGCAGCCCCCTCGGGGACAGTAGGAAGACCCAGTACTTC; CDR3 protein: CASSPLGDSRKTQYF
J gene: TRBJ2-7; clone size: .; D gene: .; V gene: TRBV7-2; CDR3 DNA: TGTGCCAGCAGCTTAACGACAGGACACCCTCCCTACGAGCAGTACTTC; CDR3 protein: CASSLTTGHPPYEQYF
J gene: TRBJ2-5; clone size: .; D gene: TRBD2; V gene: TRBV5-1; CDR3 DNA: TGCGCCAGCAGCTGGAAACTAGCGGGGGGAGTAGAGACCCAGTACTTC; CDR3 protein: CASSWKLAGGVETQYF
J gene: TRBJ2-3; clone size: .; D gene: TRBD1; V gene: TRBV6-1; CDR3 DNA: TGTGCCAGCATTATAACAGGGGGTATGGGGCAGTATTTT; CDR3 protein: CASIITGGMGQYF
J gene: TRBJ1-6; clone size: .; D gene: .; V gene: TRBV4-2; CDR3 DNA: TGTGCCAGCAGCCAAGCGCAGGAACTTCAGACTATCGGCTATAATTCACCCCTCCACTTT; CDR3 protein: CASSQAQELQTIGYNSPLHF
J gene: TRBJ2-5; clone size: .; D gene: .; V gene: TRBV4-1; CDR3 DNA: TGCGCCAGCAGCCAAGGAGGGGGAGAAGAGACCCAGTACTTC; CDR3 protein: CASSQGGGEETQYF
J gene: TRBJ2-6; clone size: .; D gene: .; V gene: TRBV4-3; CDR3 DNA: TGCGCCAGCAGCCAAAACGTCGCAGGACACTACTCTGGGGCCAACGTCCTGACTTTC; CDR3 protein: CASSQNVAGHYSGANVLTF
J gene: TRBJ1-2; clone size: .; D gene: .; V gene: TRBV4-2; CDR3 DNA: TGTGCCAGCAGCCAAGATACGGGTAACTATGGCTACACCTTC; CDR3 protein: CASSQDTGNYGYTF
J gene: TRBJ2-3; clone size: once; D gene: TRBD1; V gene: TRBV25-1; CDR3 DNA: TGTGCCAGCAGTGAGACAGGGGGCATCACAGATACGCAGTATTTT; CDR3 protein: CASSETGGITDTQYF
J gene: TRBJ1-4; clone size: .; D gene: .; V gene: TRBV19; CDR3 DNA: TGTGCCAGCCGCGGGCGGAGGGACAATGAAAAACTGTTTTTT; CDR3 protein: CASRGRRDNEKLFF
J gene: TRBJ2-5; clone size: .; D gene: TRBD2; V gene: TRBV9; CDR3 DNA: TGTGCCAGCAGCCCAGGGACTAGCGGGGGGGCCGAAGAGACCCAGTACTTC; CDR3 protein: CASSPGTSGGAEETQYF
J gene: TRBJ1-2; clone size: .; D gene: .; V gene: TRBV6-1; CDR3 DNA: TGTGCCAGCAGTGAAGTCACAGGGCACTATGGCTACACCTTC; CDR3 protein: CASSEVTGHYGYTF
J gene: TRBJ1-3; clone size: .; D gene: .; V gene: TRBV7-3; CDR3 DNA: TGTGCCAGCAGCTCGGGACTTGGAAACACCATATATTTT; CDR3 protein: CASSSGLGNTIYF
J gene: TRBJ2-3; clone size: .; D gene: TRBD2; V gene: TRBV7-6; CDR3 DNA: TGTGCCAGCAGCTTACTAGCGGGGGGCCCAGACCGGACAGATACGCAGTATTTT; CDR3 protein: CASSLLAGGPDRTDTQYF
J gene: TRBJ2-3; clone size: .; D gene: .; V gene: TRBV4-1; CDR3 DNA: TGCGCCAGCAGCCGGGGGGACCCCACAGATACGCAGTATTTT; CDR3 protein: CASSRGDPTDTQYF
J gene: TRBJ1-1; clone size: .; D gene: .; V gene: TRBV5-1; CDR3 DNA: TGCGCCAGCAGCTTGGAGTTCGGGGAAAGCAAAGCTTTCTTT; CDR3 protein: CASSLEFGESKAFF
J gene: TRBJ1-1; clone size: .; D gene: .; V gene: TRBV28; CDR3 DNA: TGTGCCAGCAGTTTAGGGTTCGGGGTTCAGACGACTGAAGCTTTCTTT; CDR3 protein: CASSLGFGVQTTEAFF
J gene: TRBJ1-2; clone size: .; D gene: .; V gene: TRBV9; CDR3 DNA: TGTGCCAGCAGCGTAGAGGTTGGGGCATCGTGGTATGGCTACACCTTC; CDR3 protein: CASSVEVGASWYGYTF
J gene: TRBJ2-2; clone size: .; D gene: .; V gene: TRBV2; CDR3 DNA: TGTGCCAGCAGGGTAGGACAGAACACCGGGGAGCTGTTTTTT; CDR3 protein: CASRVGQNTGELFF
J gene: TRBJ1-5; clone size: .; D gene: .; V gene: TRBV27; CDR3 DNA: TGTGCCAGCATGGAAAGGGGCAGGGGCAATCAGCCCCAGCATTTT; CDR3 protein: CASMERGRGNQPQHF
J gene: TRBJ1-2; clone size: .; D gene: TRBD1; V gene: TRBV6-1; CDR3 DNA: TGTGCCAGCAGTGAAGCGCTTCGTGGGACAGGGAATGGCTACACCTTC; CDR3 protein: CASSEALRGTGNGYTF
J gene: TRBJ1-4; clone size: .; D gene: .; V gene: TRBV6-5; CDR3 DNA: TGTGCCAGCAGTTACTCTAATGCCCCACACGATGAAAAACTGTTTTTT; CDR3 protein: CASSYSNAPHDEKLFF
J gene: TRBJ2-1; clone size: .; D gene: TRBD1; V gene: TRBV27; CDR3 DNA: TGTGCCAGCAGTTTATTTCCGGGACAGGGTACCAATGAGCAGTTCTTC; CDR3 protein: CASSLFPGQGTNEQFF